This paragraph covers one T cell receptor beta chain sequence. The antigen is unknown. This record belongs to a study of blood T cells in healthy people across ages. Each sample provided at least 5 micrograms of extracted total RNA. Sample-barcoded 5' priming and a J-beta primer mix drove a second PCR of roughly 6 to 12 cycles. TCRdb independently ran MiXCR on the 5' RACE reads; one entry per CDR3 protein. The sample consists of around 990,000 distinct CDR3 sequences, under 30% of them appearing once. J was trimmed by 0 bases and V by 3 bases; bases with no gene match: 2. There are 16 residues in the CDR3. CDR1 SEHNR and CDR2 FQNEAQ come from the germline V gene (reference sequence). Whole-study findings and limits: More naive CD4+ cells and higher diversity marked long-lived donors relative to aged donors.

The same sample was also used in a study of T cells of mothers and their children. That source reports: Donation involved a few healthy Caucasian mothers and the six children that they had.

Sequencing input: blood. This chain uses TRBV7-9 with TRBJ1-4; 9 bases fit TRBD1. The sequence was obtained from a girl aged 2 to 9 in good health. The CDR3 reads CASSFGQGTTNEKLFF. The DNA of the CDR3 is TGTGCCAGCAGCTTCGGACAGGGGACAACTAATGAAAAACTGTTTTTT.